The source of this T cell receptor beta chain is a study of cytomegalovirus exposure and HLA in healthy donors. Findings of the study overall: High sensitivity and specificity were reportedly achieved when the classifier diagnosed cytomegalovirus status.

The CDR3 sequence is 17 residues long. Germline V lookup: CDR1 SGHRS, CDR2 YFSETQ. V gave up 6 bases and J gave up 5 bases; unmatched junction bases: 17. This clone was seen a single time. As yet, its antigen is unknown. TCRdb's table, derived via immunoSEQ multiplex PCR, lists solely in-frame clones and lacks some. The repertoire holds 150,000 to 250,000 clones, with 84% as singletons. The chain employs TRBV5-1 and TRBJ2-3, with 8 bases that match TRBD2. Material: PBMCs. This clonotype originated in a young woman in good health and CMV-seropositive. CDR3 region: CASTFGPGRAGGDTQYF. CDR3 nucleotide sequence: TGCGCCAGCACCTTTGGACCCGGGAGGGCGGGTGGAGATACGCAGTATTTT.